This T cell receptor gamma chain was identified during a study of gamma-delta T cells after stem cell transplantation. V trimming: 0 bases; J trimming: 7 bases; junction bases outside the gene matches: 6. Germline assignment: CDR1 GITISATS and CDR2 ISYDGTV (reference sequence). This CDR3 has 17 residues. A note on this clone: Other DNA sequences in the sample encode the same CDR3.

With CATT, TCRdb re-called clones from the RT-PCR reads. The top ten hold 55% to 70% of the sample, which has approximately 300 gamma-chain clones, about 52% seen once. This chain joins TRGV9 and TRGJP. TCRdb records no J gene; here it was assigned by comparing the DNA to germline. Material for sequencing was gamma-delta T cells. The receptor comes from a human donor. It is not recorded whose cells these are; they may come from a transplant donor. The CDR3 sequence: CALWEVHRELGKKIKVF. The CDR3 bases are TGTGCCTTGTGGGAGGTGCATCGGGAGTTGGGCAAAAAAATCAAGGTATTT.